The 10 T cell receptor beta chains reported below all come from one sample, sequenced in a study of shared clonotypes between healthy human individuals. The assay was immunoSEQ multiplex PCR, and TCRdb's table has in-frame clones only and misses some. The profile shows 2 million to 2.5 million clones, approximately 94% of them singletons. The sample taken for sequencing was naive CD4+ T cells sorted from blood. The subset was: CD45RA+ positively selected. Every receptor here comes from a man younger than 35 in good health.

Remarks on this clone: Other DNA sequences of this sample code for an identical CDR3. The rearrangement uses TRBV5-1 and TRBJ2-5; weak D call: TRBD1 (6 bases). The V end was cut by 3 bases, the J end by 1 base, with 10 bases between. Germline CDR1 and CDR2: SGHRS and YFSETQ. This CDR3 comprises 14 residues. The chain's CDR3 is CASSSSGAQETQYF. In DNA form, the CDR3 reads TGCGCCAGCAGCTCTTCAGGGGCCCAAGAGACCCAGTACTTC.

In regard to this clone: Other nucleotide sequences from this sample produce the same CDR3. CDR3 residues: CSARGDEQFF. The CDR3 DNA is TGCAGTGCTAGGGGTGATGAGCAGTTCTTC. This sequence joins TRBV20-1 and TRBJ2-1, with D unclear. Germline assignment: CDR1 DFQATT and CDR2 SNEGSKA (reference sequence). With 3 bases removed from V and 8 bases from J, the gap between germline ends came to 5 bases. The CDR3 runs to 10 residues.

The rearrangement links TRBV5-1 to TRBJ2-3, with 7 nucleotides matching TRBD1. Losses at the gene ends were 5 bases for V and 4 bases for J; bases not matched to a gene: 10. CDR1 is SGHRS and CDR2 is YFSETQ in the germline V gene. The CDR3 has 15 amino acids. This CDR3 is CASSSTGQNSDTQYF. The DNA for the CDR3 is TGCGCCAGCAGTTCCACGGGACAGAACTCAGATACGCAGTATTTT. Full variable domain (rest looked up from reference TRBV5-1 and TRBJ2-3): KAGVTQTPRYLIKTRGQQVTLSCSPISGHRSVSWYQQTPGQGLQFLFEYFSETQRNKGNFPGRFSGRQFSNSRSEMNVSTLELGDSALYLCASSSTGQNSDTQYFGPGTRLTVL.

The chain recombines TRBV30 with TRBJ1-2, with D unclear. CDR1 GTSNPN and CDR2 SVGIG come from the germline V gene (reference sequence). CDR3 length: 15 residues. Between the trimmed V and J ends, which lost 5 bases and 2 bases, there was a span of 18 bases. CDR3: CAWYPAQLANYGYTF. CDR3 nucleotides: TGTGCCTGGTACCCCGCCCAGTTAGCCAACTATGGCTACACCTTC.

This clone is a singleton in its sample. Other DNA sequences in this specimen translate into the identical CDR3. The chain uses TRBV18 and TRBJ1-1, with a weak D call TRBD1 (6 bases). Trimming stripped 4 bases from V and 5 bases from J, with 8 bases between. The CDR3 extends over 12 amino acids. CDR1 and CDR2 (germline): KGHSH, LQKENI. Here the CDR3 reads CASSQQGTEAFF. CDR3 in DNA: TGTGCCAGCTCACAACAGGGTACTGAAGCTTTCTTT.

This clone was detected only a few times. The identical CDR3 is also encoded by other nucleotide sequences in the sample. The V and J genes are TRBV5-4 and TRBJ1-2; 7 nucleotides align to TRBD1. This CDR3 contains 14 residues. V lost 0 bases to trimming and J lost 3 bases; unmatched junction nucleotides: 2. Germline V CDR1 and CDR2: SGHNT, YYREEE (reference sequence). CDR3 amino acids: CASSLGDRDYGYTF. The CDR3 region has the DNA TGTGCCAGCAGCTTGGGGGACAGAGACTATGGCTACACCTTC.

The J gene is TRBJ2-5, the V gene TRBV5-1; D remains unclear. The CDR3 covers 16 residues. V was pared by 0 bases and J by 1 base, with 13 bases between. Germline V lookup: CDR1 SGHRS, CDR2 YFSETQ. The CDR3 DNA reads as TGCGCCAGCAGCTTGGTTGGTCTGTCGTCCCAAGAGACCCAGTACTTC. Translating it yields CASSLVGLSSQETQYF.

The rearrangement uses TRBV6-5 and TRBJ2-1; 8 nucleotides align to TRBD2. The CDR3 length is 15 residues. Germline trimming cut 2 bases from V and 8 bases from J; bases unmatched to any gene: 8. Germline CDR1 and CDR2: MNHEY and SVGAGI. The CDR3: CASSYLSGGLDEQFF. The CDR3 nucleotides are TGTGCCAGCAGTTACCTGTCGGGAGGGCTGGATGAGCAGTTCTTC.

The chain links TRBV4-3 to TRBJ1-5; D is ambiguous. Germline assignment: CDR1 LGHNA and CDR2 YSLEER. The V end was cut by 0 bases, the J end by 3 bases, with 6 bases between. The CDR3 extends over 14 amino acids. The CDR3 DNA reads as TGCGCCAGCAGCCAAGAGCGGGCCAATCAGCCCCAGCATTTT. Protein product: CASSQERANQPQHF.

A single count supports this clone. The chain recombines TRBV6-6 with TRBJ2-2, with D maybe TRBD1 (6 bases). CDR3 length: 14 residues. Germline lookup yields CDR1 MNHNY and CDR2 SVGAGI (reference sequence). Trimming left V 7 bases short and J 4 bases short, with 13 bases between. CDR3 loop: CASKGGASTGELFF. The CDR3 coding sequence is TGTGCCAGCAAAGGGGGAGCGTCCACCGGGGAGCTGTTTTTT.